The 26 T cell receptor beta chains below all came from one sample that was sequenced in a study of shared clonotypes between healthy human individuals. In the naive CD8 group, cells lacked CD45RO and were positively selected for CCR7, so terminally differentiated effector memory CD45RA+ cells were left out. Assay used: immunoSEQ multiplex PCR; TCRdb lists only in-frame clones, some missing. The table shows about 750,000 clones, with 92% occurring only once. Sequencing input: naive CD8+ T cells sorted from blood. These receptors were collected from a man in his thirties or forties in good health.

V usage is TRBV4-1 and J usage is TRBJ1-5; unclear D gene. Looked up from germline, CDR1 is MGHRA and CDR2 is YSYEKL. With 3 bases removed from V and 3 bases from J, the gap between germline ends came to 12 bases. The CDR3 runs 15 residues. The CDR3 region is CASSQSVSNNQPQHF. CDR3 DNA sequence: TGCGCCAGCAGCCAGTCCGTCTCTAACAATCAGCCCCAGCATTTT.

About this clone itself: One end of the junction does not line up with germline, which may come from a read error. The rearrangement links TRBV7-6 to TRBJ2-1; D possibly uses TRBD1 or TRBD2 (8 bases each). The CDR3 totals 19 residues. The germline gives CDR1 SGHVS, CDR2 FNYEAQ. The CDR3 protein is CASTPQGAASGSRDNEQFF. CDR3 coding DNA: TGTGCAAGCACTCCGCAGGGGGCGGCTAGCGGGTCTCGGGACAATGAGCAGTTCTTC.

This chain connects TRBV10-1 to TRBJ1-1; no definite D call. The CDR3 loop spans 13 amino acids. Trimming shortened V by 1 base and J by 4 bases, and 7 bases separated the two germline ends. Germline V gene lookup returns CDR1 WNHNN and CDR2 SYGVQD (reference sequence). CDR3 DNA: TGCGCCAGCAGTGAGTTTTCGGGCACTGAAGCTTTCTTT. The encoded protein is CASSEFSGTEAFF.

This sequence joins TRBV4-1 and TRBJ1-5, with TRBD1 matching 7 bases. This CDR3 spans 15 amino acids. CDR1 MGHRA and CDR2 YSYEKL come from the germline V gene. Trimming cost V 2 bases and J 5 bases; bases outside gene matches: 6. CDR3 in amino acids: CASSQRQGEDQPQHF. The CDR3 DNA is TGCGCCAGCAGCCAAAGGCAGGGGGAGGATCAGCCCCAGCATTTT.

This chain uses TRBV6-6 with TRBJ1-4; 10 nucleotides match TRBD1. CDR1 is MNHNY, CDR2 SVGAGI, per germline (reference sequence). The ends lost 6 bases at V and 8 bases at J; junction bases unmatched: 9. This CDR3 is 15 amino acids long. The CDR3 DNA reads TGTGCCAGCAGGGGCTACGGGACAGGGGTGGAAAAACTGTTTTTT. It encodes CASRGYGTGVEKLFF.

This clone was picked up one time. The chain has TRBV27 and TRBJ2-7, with 10 bases aligning to TRBD2. The ends lost 6 bases at V and 4 bases at J; junction bases unmatched: 9. Germline CDR1 reads MNHEY; CDR2 reads SMNVEV (reference sequence). This CDR3 region has 15 residues. CDR3 DNA: TGTGCCAGCAGACCCGGGCTAGCGGGAGTATACGAGCAGTACTTC. This translates into CASRPGLAGVYEQYF.

CDR3 sequence (DNA): TGTGCCAGCTCCCCGGAAAGGGAGGGGTACGAGCAGTACTTC. Its translation: CASSPEREGYEQYF. The V call is TRBV18, the J call TRBJ2-7; 7 bases fit TRBD2. With V trimmed by 6 bases and J by 4 bases, 9 bases remained unmatched. Per the germline V gene, CDR1 is KGHSH and CDR2 is LQKENI. The CDR3 contains 14 residues.

The CDR3: CATSNPVTETTEAFF. The CDR3 nucleotides are TGTGCCACCAGCAACCCAGTGACAGAGACCACTGAAGCTTTCTTT. The rearrangement links TRBV15 to TRBJ1-1; D is perhaps TRBD1 (5 bases). Trimming pared 4 bases from V and 4 bases from J, leaving 16 bases between. The CDR3 sequence is 15 residues long. Germline V gives CDR1 LNHNV, CDR2 YYDKDF (reference sequence).

V gene TRBV6-6 combines with J gene TRBJ2-3, with D unresolved. Trimming removed 0 bases from V and 0 bases from J, with 7 bases in between. This CDR3 has 15 amino acids. Looked up from germline, CDR1 is MNHNY and CDR2 is SVGAGI (reference sequence). The CDR3 DNA sequence: TGTGCCAGCAGTTACTCCGACGGAAGCACAGATACGCAGTATTTT. Protein product: CASSYSDGSTDTQYF.

Here the CDR3 DNA reads TGTGCCAGCAGTTTATCACTACAGGGGGTTAGCTCCTACGAGCAGTACTTC. This sequence encodes CASSLSLQGVSSYEQYF. The V and J genes are TRBV27 and TRBJ2-7; 8 positions match TRBD1. The CDR3 length is 17 residues. Unmatched junction bases numbered 7, after V lost 0 bases and J lost 0 bases. Looked up from germline, CDR1 is MNHEY and CDR2 is SMNVEV (reference sequence).

Here the CDR3 reads CATSSSGREQYF. DNA of the CDR3: TGTGCCACCAGCAGTTCGGGACGCGAGCAGTACTTC. This chain connects TRBV15 to TRBJ2-7; either TRBD1 or TRBD2 may fit D (5 bases each). The CDR3 covers 12 residues. V was trimmed by 3 bases and J by 6 bases, leaving 9 bases between them. Looked up from germline, CDR1 is LNHNV and CDR2 is YYDKDF (reference sequence).

J is TRBJ2-1 and V is TRBV11-2, with 11 bases aligning to TRBD2. This CDR3 is built from 17 residues. V trimming: 5 bases; J trimming: 3 bases; junction bases outside the gene matches: 9. The V gene's germline CDR1 is SGHAT and CDR2 FQNNGV. The CDR3, as DNA: TGTGCCAGCAGCCCGAATACGGGACTAGCGGACTACAATGAGCAGTTCTTC. It codes for CASSPNTGLADYNEQFF.

The V and J genes are TRBV29-1 and TRBJ2-1, with TRBD2 identical over 15 bases. CDR1 is SQVTM, CDR2 ANQGSEA, per germline. With V trimmed by 6 bases and J by 7 bases, 16 bases remained unmatched. The CDR3 is made up of 18 amino acids. As DNA, the CDR3 is TGCAGCGTCGTCCGTGGACTAGCGGGAGGGGGGGGTTTTAATGAGCAGTTCTTC. It codes for CSVVRGLAGGGGFNEQFF.

V and J are TRBV4-2 and TRBJ1-1; no clear D gene. The CDR3 sequence is 14 residues long. In germline, CDR1 is LGHNA, CDR2 YNFKEQ. The ends were cut back, 3 bases at V and 1 base at J, with 9 bases in the middle. The CDR3, as DNA: TGTGCCAGCAGCCATTCGGACCCGAACACTGAAGCTTTCTTT. This gives the protein CASSHSDPNTEAFF.

A few counts support this clone. The gene calls are TRBV19 and TRBJ1-1, with TRBD1 as a possible D gene (6 bases). Trimming cost V 2 bases and J 3 bases, with 10 bases left between them. This CDR3 has 14 residues. CDR1 is LNHDA and CDR2 is SQIVND in the germline V gene (reference sequence). The CDR3 protein is CASSIQGIHTEAFF. The CDR3 DNA sequence: TGTGCCAGTAGTATACAGGGGATACACACTGAAGCTTTCTTT.

The V call is TRBV2, the J call TRBJ2-7; 7 bases line up with TRBD1. The germline gives CDR1 SNHLY, CDR2 FYNNEI. V shed 5 bases, J shed 3 bases, and the junction held 13 bases outside the gene matches. This CDR3 has 16 residues. CDR3 amino acids: CASSRGQPVSNYEQYF. CDR3 in DNA: TGTGCCAGCAGTAGGGGACAGCCCGTATCAAACTACGAGCAGTACTTC.

With respect to this clone: Distinct nucleotide sequences in the sample also encode this CDR3. J is TRBJ2-3 and V is TRBV6-5; D remains ambiguous. The CDR3 runs 13 residues. Germline V gene sequence: CDR1 MNHEY, CDR2 SVGAGI. The V and J ends lost 6 bases and 0 bases respectively, with 7 bases between them. The CDR3 protein is CASSLTSTDTQYF. CDR3 DNA sequence: TGTGCCAGCAGCCTCACTAGCACAGATACGCAGTATTTT.

This chain links TRBV11-2 with TRBJ2-4; D uncertain. Trimming shortened V by 3 bases and J by 5 bases, and 20 bases separated the two germline ends. The CDR3 spans 17 residues. Germline lookup yields CDR1 SGHAT and CDR2 FQNNGV. As DNA, the CDR3 is TGTGCCAGCAGCTTGTCCGTGACCCGGAGTTTTGAAAACATTCAGTACTTC. Its translation: CASSLSVTRSFENIQYF.

The V and J genes are TRBV9 and TRBJ2-2; 8 bases are a match to TRBD2. CDR1 and CDR2 from the germline V gene are SGDLS and YYNGEE. The J segment lost 7 bases and the V segment lost 2 bases, leaving 13 bases of the junction unmatched. The CDR3 is 17 amino acids. DNA of the CDR3: TGTGCCAGCAGCGTCAGGGCGGGAGGTCTAGTAGGCGGGGAGCTGTTTTTT. Translating it yields CASSVRAGGLVGGELFF. Filled out from reference TRBV9 and TRBJ2-2, the complete variable domain reads DSGVTQTPKHLITATGQRVTLRCSPRSGDLSVYWYQQSLDQGLQFLIQYYNGEERAKGNILERFSAQQFPDLHSELNLSSLELGDSALYFCASSVRAGGLVGGELFFGEGSRLTVL.

The V and J genes are TRBV5-1 and TRBJ1-2; 9 bases fit TRBD1. Germline V CDR1 and CDR2: SGHRS, YFSETQ. V dropped 1 base and J dropped 6; count of bases not matched to a gene: 1. The CDR3 extends over 13 amino acids. CDR3 bases: TGCGCCAGCAGCTTGACAGGGGGCGATGGCTACACCTTC. Translated, it gives CASSLTGGDGYTF.

A word on this clone: The same CDR3 can be traced to other DNA sequences in this sample. This rearrangement joins TRBV7-9 to TRBJ1-5; TRBD1 is a possible D gene (5 bases). This CDR3 has 14 residues. V shed 1 base and J shed 2 bases, with 6 bases lying between them. Germline assignment: CDR1 SEHNR and CDR2 FQNEAQ (reference sequence). This CDR3 is CASSLVGGNQPQHF. The CDR3 region has the DNA TGTGCCAGCAGCTTAGTGGGGGGCAATCAGCCCCAGCATTTT.

The chain is built from TRBV10-3 and TRBJ1-2; D is possibly TRBD1 (6 bases). Looked up from germline, CDR1 is ENHRY and CDR2 is SYGVKD. Deletions cut 6 bases from V and 4 bases from J, with 21 bases between. The CDR3 is 16 amino acids. DNA for the CDR3: TGTGCCATCAGATCAACTGCAGGGACACACACCTATGGCTACACCTTC. This encodes CAIRSTAGTHTYGYTF.

The sample holds a few counts of this clone. The genes are TRBV27 and TRBJ2-7; D is possibly TRBD1 (5 bases). V lost 6 bases, J lost 3 bases, and 6 bases lay in between. Per the germline V gene, CDR1 is MNHEY and CDR2 is SMNVEV (reference sequence). The CDR3 extends over 11 amino acids. The CDR3 DNA is TGTGCCAGCAGGGGGCACTACGAGCAGTACTTC. This sequence encodes CASRGHYEQYF.

V and J are TRBV7-9 and TRBJ2-7; D not certain. This CDR3 comprises 15 residues. Per the germline V gene, CDR1 is SEHNR and CDR2 is FQNEAQ (reference sequence). V shed 1 base and J shed 2 bases, with 12 bases lying between them. The CDR3 nucleotides read TGTGCCAGCAGCTTAGGGAACCCACGCACCTACGAGCAGTACTTC. This encodes CASSLGNPRTYEQYF.

This chain links TRBV6-9 with TRBJ1-5; D gene unclear. The CDR3 runs to 11 residues. The V end was cut by 10 bases, the J end by 5 bases, with 9 bases between. CDR1 is MNHGY and CDR2 is SVAAGI in the germline V gene. The CDR3 spells CATISDQPQHF. The CDR3 DNA is TGTGCCACCATCTCTGATCAGCCCCAGCATTTT.

A single count supports this clone. The V gene is TRBV11-2, the J gene TRBJ2-3, with 13 bases lining up with TRBD2. Germline loops: CDR1 SGHAT, CDR2 FQNNGV. The V and J ends lost 5 bases and 2 bases, in that order; junction bases with no gene match: 7. The CDR3 length is 17 residues. The CDR3 loop reads CASSLRLAGGPTDTQYF. The CDR3 bases are TGTGCCAGCAGCCTTCGACTAGCGGGAGGACCCACAGATACGCAGTATTTT.